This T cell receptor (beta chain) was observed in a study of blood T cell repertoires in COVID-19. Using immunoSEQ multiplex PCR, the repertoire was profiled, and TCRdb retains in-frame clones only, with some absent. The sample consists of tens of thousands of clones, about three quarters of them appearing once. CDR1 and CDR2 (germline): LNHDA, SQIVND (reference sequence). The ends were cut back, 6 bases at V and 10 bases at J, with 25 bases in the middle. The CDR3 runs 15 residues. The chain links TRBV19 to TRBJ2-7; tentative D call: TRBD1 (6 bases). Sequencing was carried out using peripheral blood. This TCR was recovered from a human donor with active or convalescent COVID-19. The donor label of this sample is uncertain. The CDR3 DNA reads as TGTGCCAGTAGGCCGCCCGGGACACCGAGTGGGGGACAGTACTTC. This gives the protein CASRPPGTPSGGQYF. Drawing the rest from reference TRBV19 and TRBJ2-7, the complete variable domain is DGGITQSPKYLFRKEGQNVTLSCEQNLNHDAMYWYRQDPGQGLRLIYYSQIVNDFQKGDIAEGYSVSREKKESFPLTVTSAQKNPTAFYLCASRPPGTPSGGQYFGPGTRLTVT.